This T cell receptor (beta chain) is drawn from a study of cytomegalovirus exposure and HLA in healthy donors (dated 2017 in TCRdb). Looking at the study overall: An earlier analysis of several hundred of the donors reported 250 to 350 Gb of sequence data and some 120 million unique TCR beta sequences from about 179 million T cells. Roughly 300 gigabases of sequencing data and approximately 93 million unique TCR sequences were included in an early release covering around 600 HLA-typed donors. Of the 300 to 500 genotyped donors, 70% to 90% were placed in the genetic ancestry cluster associated with self-reported Caucasian donors. The aim of the study was to test whether cataloging public T cell receptors could identify signatures of past pathogen exposure. The study profiled the T cell repertoires of more than 500 subjects by immunosequencing and related them to cytomegalovirus serostatus. In addition to the first cohort of 666 subjects, a separate validation cohort of 120 different subjects was used. The study combined high-throughput TCR immunosequencing, statistical association of individual TCRs with disease status, and machine learning to predict cytomegalovirus infection status. A later analysis re-analyzed previously published TCR beta repertoires from roughly 630 donors and added high-resolution HLA genotyping to study TCR occurrence patterns. Rather than drawing on any new phenotypic data, the later analysis identified candidate immune exposures from TCR beta sequences and the way those sequences occurred across donors. An earlier analysis of approximately 580 of the donors used high-throughput TCR beta sequencing to judge whether each TCR beta V gene segment behaved as functional or pseudogenic. Donor age, sex, ethnicity and CMV serostatus were compiled alongside the repertoire data. Genome-wide SNP genotypes for about three fifths of the roughly 670 donors were used in a later genetic analysis, which treated that subset as a discovery cohort. All discovery cohort repertoires had been generated on a single sequencing platform. Both class I and class II loci were covered by HLA typing, at four-digit resolution. The number of typed donors differed by locus: roughly 620-640 for A, B, C, DRB1 and DQB1; about 520 for DQA1; approximately 610 for DPA1; and approximately 450 for DPB1. Four or five DR-DQ haplotypes were handled as single units for association and clustering because linkage in the cohort was strong. Among about 400 genotyped donors of the cohort, an average of roughly 230,000 unique TCR beta nucleotide sequences was sequenced per donor, of which roughly 18% were non-productive. Points the paper makes about the study in general: In a later analysis, TCR association rates were found to vary across HLA loci, with the most associated TCRs seen for DRB1 alleles and the fewest for HLA-C alleles. Most TCR sequences were seen in very few donors, while some public TCRs were found in many individuals. The classifier was reported to diagnose cytomegalovirus status with high specificity and sensitivity in both the original cohort and the validation cohort. In a later analysis, most CMV-associated TCR beta chains were found to appear HLA-restricted, with HLA associations seemingly driven largely by CMV exposure. The study gave a list of about 170 TCR beta chains associated with cytomegalovirus. Strong co-occurrence of HLA alleles, especially DR and DQ, made assigning TCR associations to individual alleles difficult. Several of the top co-occurrence clusters appeared to be linked to parvovirus B19, influenza, CMV and Epstein-Barr virus, according to a later analysis. Linkage disequilibrium might explain the correlated functional status among segregating V segments, but an unknown experimental factor could not be ruled out. A later genetic analysis reported fewer N-insertions in productive TCRs among donors in an Asian-associated ancestry cluster than the approximately 700-donor mean. In a later analysis, HLA-associated TCR beta chains showed more clonal expansion and lower generation probabilities than non-associated chains that were equally common. In vitro tests confirmed that a few of the cytomegalovirus-associated TCR beta chains recognize cytomegalovirus antigens. An earlier analysis of some 560 of the donors showed that most TCR beta V segments appeared in productive rearrangements either about 87% or about 30% of the time, which broadly matched IMGT annotations. Only TCR beta chains were sequenced in this cohort, and the absence of alpha or paired-chain data limited detectable features. HLA typing was unavailable for some donors at each locus, so association tests used only the typed subset. In a later analysis, over 15,000 TCR beta sequences were associated with specific HLA alleles at a false discovery rate of 0.05. A group of highly shared sequence variants was considered likely to be a technical artifact of the sequencing pipeline. Seventeen rarely observed V segments, including chromosome 9 orphons, were excluded from the earlier analysis of some 590 of the donors because counts were too low. Sequencing depth was assumed to be roughly uniform across donors in the presence/absence analyses, though that assumption may not hold. The authors suggested that the approach could potentially be generalized to other disease states and immunological phenotypes. A further reported finding was that TCR beta sequences accurately predicted the HLA-A and HLA-B alleles for most subjects in the first cohort. The 87-base-pair reads could not distinguish some IMGT-functional V segments, including TRBV6-2 and TRBV6-3, so those segments were excluded. For the cohort, immune exposure information was limited to CMV serostatus. An association between a missense DCLRE1C variant and V-gene and J-gene trimming of TCR beta chains was found in a later genetic analysis and replicated in an independent cohort.

In the case of this clone: Its cognate antigen has yet to be identified. No base qualities exist here, and no much larger clone lies one base off it.

Compared with germline, V lacks 8 bases and J lacks 7 bases; bases without a gene match: 2. Sequences MNHNS (CDR1) and SASEGT (CDR2) are obtained from the germline V gene. Including cysteine and phenylalanine, the CDR3 has 12 amino acids. This entry keeps only the CDR3 DNA: 36 bases, framed from base 1. In total, about 650 healthy bone marrow donors made up the cohort. At the time of sampling, all cohort members were nominally healthy, though unrecorded immune exposures were likely present. The donor tested CMV seropositive, placing the donor among the approximately 310 seropositive members of the cohort. Each donor provided a peripheral blood sample, and peripheral blood mononuclear cells were used for TCR beta sequencing. The Qiagen DNeasy Blood Extraction Kit was used to extract genomic DNA from the blood cell samples. The library relied on the immunoSEQ multiplex PCR assay. For the multiplex PCR, a mixture combining 60 forward primers for TCR Vbeta segments and 13 reverse primers for TCR Jbeta segments was used. Amplification of the CDR3 region of rearranged TCR beta genes was performed with a multiplex PCR assay on genomic DNA. The Illumina HiSeq System was used to sequence the amplified TCR beta libraries as 87-base-pair reads. The published analysis was carried out like this. In a later analysis, some 80 million unique TCR beta chains were counted across the 650 to 700 repertoires, and roughly 10 million of these chains were shared by at least two donors. A nearest-neighbor algorithm error-corrected the raw reads and collapsed the reads into unique sequences, merging closely related sequences to remove PCR and sequencing errors. Alignment of CDR3 sequences to IMGT reference sequences was used to assign V, D and J gene segments. For a sequence to be retained, a match of at least six nucleotides was required to both a V gene segment and a J gene segment. Rearrangements were called productive when the CDR3 lacked stop codons and stayed in frame with V and J; all others were non-productive. Following IMGT convention, CDR3 was defined as the stretch from the second conserved V-encoded cysteine to the conserved J-encoded phenylalanine. Sequences without an unambiguous match to a single V gene segment were excluded from the earlier analysis of over 500 of the donors. An earlier analysis of a few hundred of the donors called V segments functional above 56.7% productive rearrangements and segregating when the between-donor standard deviation exceeded 5%. To diagnose cytomegalovirus status from the catalog of TCR beta chain sequences, a statistical classification framework was built. V and J gene assignment, in a later analysis, came from comparing TCR nucleotide sequences with IMGT/GENE-DB human TR gene sequences. In a later analysis, CDR3 sequences and most-parsimonious VDJ recombination scenarios were assigned using the TCRdist pipeline. In a later analysis, each TCR beta chain was defined by its CDR3 amino acid sequence together with its V-gene family, and reads lacking a unique V-gene family were excluded. A later analysis removed several hundred highly shared, low-generation-probability nucleotide sequences to deal with suspected cross-contamination and a sequencing artifact. For each public chain, a later analysis derived a clonal expansion index from normalized ranks of inferred template counts within each repertoire. A later analysis computed generation probabilities with a VDJ recombination model fitted to out-of-frame rearrangements, and checked the results against IGoR. In a later analysis, TCR-TCR, TCR-HLA and TCR-CMV co-occurrence was scored with hypergeometric tests, and a repertoire-size bias correction was applied to TCR pairs. In a later analysis, false discovery rates were estimated by permuting HLA or CMV assignments 20 times. In a later analysis, co-occurring TCRs were grouped with DBSCAN, and TCRdist sequence similarity was added when clustering was performed within HLA-allele-positive subsets. For co-occurrence clustering, repertoires with fewer than 30,000 or more than 120,000 public chains were excluded, along with four to six repertoires with anomalous nucleotide sharing. Imported from immuneACCESS, the table was reduced by TCRdb to in-frame sequences with V and J called. These copies leave out some clones; in studies compared against another copy, an unresolved V gene accounts for under half, and the cause of the remainder is not known. The DNA gave D and trimming, while V, J and clone size come from that table. Here the sample has some 150,000 clones; roughly 80% occur a single time. More than 3.5% of the sample goes to the ten largest clones.

Sequencing was carried out using PBMCs. The sequence came from a man aged 25 to 45 in good health and CMV-seropositive. This receptor chain uses TRBV6-1 and TRBJ1-5, and TRBD1 matches 10 of the central bases. The CDR3 region has the sequence CASQDRGQPQHF. The DNA sequence follows: TGTGCCAGCCAGGACAGGGGGCAGCCCCAGCATTTT.